The entry below describes one TCR beta chain. Its antigen is not known. Only in-frame clones appear in the TCRdb table, and some are missing; sequencing was by immunoSEQ multiplex PCR. The sample lists 160,000 or so clones; 94% were seen once. These data come from a study of T cell responses to AZD1222 COVID-19 vaccine. Study-level points and caveats: As reported, nearly half of all spike-specific TCRs target variant regions that are unmutated. Dominant CD4 TCR responses targeted spike regions 160-218 and 743-854. Spike-specific TCR breadth and depth both grew after two AZD1222 doses. Baseline seropositivity occurred in only 5 to 7 AZD1222 recipients.

Germline CDR1 and CDR2: SQVTM and ANQGSEA. CDR3 size: 13 residues. V lost 5 bases and J lost 2, with 10 bases in between. The chain carries TRBV29-1 and TRBJ1-3, with D uncertain. The clonotype originates from an adult who received the AZD1222 COVID-19 vaccine. Sequenced here: peripheral blood, sampled 28 days after the second AZD1222 dose. CDR3 DNA: TGCAGCGTTTTCGCTCGGGCTGGAAACACCATATATTTT. Protein sequence: CSVFARAGNTIYF.